The clone carrying this TCR beta chain was seen at least ten times. Its antigen is undetermined. V lost 5 bases, J lost 1 base, and 8 bases stayed unmatched. The CDR3 has 15 residues. Germline CDR1 is SGHVS and CDR2 is FNYEAQ. Preparation of the TCRbeta library was carried out with unique molecular identifiers. TCRdb analysed the PCR reads with MiXCR anew, one entry per CDR3 protein. The table includes roughly 100,000 distinct CDR3 sequences, roughly 6% detected once. This record comes from a study of T-cell reconstitution after alpha-beta-depleted transplantation in children. General observations from the study: T cells produced anew were the main source of T-cell counts and diversity one year after transplant. Reports say that about two months after transplant, the alpha-beta T cells came out of several hundred graft clones that had expanded. Surviving recipient T cells and intrathymic progenitors accounted for some patients' high TCRbeta diversity at day 60.

Here the sequenced sample was PBMCs, mostly from graft donor cells, taken 60 days after TCRalphabeta/CD19-depleted stem cell transplant. The clonotype was recovered from a female patient aged 2-9 years who had a stem cell transplant for Fanconi anemia, so the T cells may come from the graft donor. The chain is built from TRBV7-6 and TRBJ2-7; 7 bases are a match to TRBD1. Here the CDR3 reads CASSKWTGPSYEQYF. CDR3 nucleotides: TGTGCCAGCAGCAAATGGACAGGACCGTCCTACGAGCAGTACTTC.